This TCR beta chain was observed in a study of T cells in narcolepsy (dated by TCRdb to 2016 to 2019). General notes on the study: Patients with narcolepsy type 1 or type 2 (NT1, NT2) and healthy control donors were enrolled in the study. The study sought autoreactive T cells targeting hypocretin neuron self-antigens (hypocretin, TRIB2) in narcolepsy patients, using TCR Vbeta sequencing to track clonotypes in blood and CSF. The paper as a whole reports these results and caveats: No sequences matching autoreactive T cell clones were contained in some blood memory CD4+ repertoires from patients and controls. Autoreactive clonotypes were reported to be detected serially in the blood of the same patients and of different patients, but not in the blood of healthy controls. In plots comparing CSF and blood CD4+ T cell clonotypes from the same patient, HCRT-specific and TRIB2-specific autoreactive clonotypes were highlighted. Numbers of sequenced blood memory CD4+ clonotypes were comparable, averaging roughly 37,000 in patients and approximately 34,000 in controls.

Remarks on this clone: No cognate antigen has been identified for it. Within one base of it there is no much larger clone, and no base qualities were kept.

Library method: the immunoSEQ multiplex PCR assay. TCRdb obtained this table from immuneACCESS and retained in-frame rearrangements with V and J assigned. These tables miss some clones; where compared with another copy, unresolved V genes account for less than half of the shortfall, and the remainder is unexplained. Here the sample has tens of thousands of clones; roughly 94% occur a single time. About 1.1% of the sample is held by the ten biggest clonotypes. For TCR Vbeta sequencing, memory CD4+ T cells were sorted ex vivo from the peripheral blood of both healthy controls and narcolepsy patients. The CDR3, from cysteine to phenylalanine, totals 16 residues. Only the CDR3 part of the read is kept: 48 bases, read in frame from the first base. The germline V gene encodes CDR1 LGHNA and CDR2 YSLEER. Trimming takes 1 base from V and 2 bases from J, and the germline ends sit 12 bases apart.

This receptor was obtained from a human donor with narcolepsy. The chain was built from TRBV4-3 and TRBJ2-1; D gene: possibly TRBD2, on 7 matching bases. The sequencing sample was made of CD45RA- memory CD4+ T cells from PBMCs. The cell subset or site tag for this specimen amounts to: memory T cells sorted ex vivo from peripheral blood. The nucleotide sequence is TGCGCCAGCAGCCAAGGAGGGGGGGTGACCTACAATGAGCAGTTCTTC. It encodes CASSQGGGVTYNEQFF.